This passage covers 8 T cell receptor beta chains from one sample sequenced in a study of blood T cell repertoires in COVID-19. Measured with immunoSEQ multiplex PCR; TCRdb has only the in-frame clones, and not every one. This sample has 310,000 or so clones, with 70% to 90% found just once. The specimen sequenced was peripheral blood. The origin of the receptors is a woman aged 50 to 65 with active or convalescent COVID-19.

This sequence joins TRBV3-1 (or the pseudogene TRBV3-2) and TRBJ1-2, with 9 bases lining up with TRBD1. Germline CDR1 and CDR2: LGHDT and YNNKEL (reference sequence). The J segment lost 4 bases and the V segment lost 3 bases, leaving 15 bases of the junction unmatched. The CDR3 contains 18 residues. The CDR3 sequence is CASSHKMGQGSKPYGYTF. Written as DNA, the CDR3 is TGTGCCAGCAGCCATAAGATGGGACAGGGATCAAAACCCTATGGCTACACCTTC.

The gene calls are TRBV12-2 and TRBJ2-7; the table's TRBD1 call for D was not verified on the DNA. TRBV12-2 is assigned pseudogene status. This CDR3 region has 14 residues. CDR3 protein: CASRSPDRGYEQYF. The CDR3 DNA reads TGTGCAAGTCGCTCACCGGACAGGGGCTACGAGCAGTACTTC.

The chain carries TRBV7-2 and TRBJ2-5, with TRBD1 as a possible D gene (5 bases). V was trimmed by 0 bases and J by 2 bases, leaving 10 bases between them. Germline V gene data show CDR1 as SGHTA and CDR2 as FQGNSA. The CDR3 contains 15 residues. As DNA, the CDR3 is TGTGCCAGCAGCTTAGCGCGACAGTCACAAGAGACCCAGTACTTC. This gives the protein CASSLARQSQETQYF.

The CDR3 sequence is CAWTGGVADTQYF. CDR3 DNA: TGTGCCTGGACAGGGGGAGTAGCAGATACGCAGTATTTT. The chain carries TRBV30 and TRBJ2-3, with 7 bases aligning to TRBD1. J was trimmed by 4 bases and V by 4 bases; bases with no gene match: 5. CDR1 is GTSNPN, CDR2 SVGIG, per germline (reference sequence). The CDR3 runs to 13 residues.

The rearrangement links TRBV3-1 (or the pseudogene TRBV3-2) to TRBJ2-3; a weak D match, TRBD1 (6 bases). V was trimmed by 4 bases and J by 0 bases, leaving 11 bases between them. CDR1 LGHDT and CDR2 YNNKEL come from the germline V gene (reference sequence). This CDR3 is built from 15 residues. CDR3 sequence (DNA): TGTGCCAGCAGCCCGGACAGCCTGAGCACAGATACGCAGTATTTT. This codes for CASSPDSLSTDTQYF.

The rearrangement joins TRBV27 to TRBJ2-3, with 11 bases lining up with TRBD2. Germline V lookup: CDR1 MNHEY, CDR2 SMNVEV (reference sequence). The CDR3 has 15 residues. Losses at the gene ends were 6 bases for V and 1 base for J; bases not matched to a gene: 3. CDR3 protein: CASRIAGGGTDTQYF. CDR3 nucleotides: TGTGCCAGCAGAATAGCGGGAGGGGGCACAGATACGCAGTATTTT.

The CDR3 nucleotides read TGTGCCAGTAGTATACCGACAGGGTCTGGTGTAGCTTTCTTT. This sequence encodes CASSIPTGSGVAFF. V is TRBV19 and J is TRBJ1-1; TRBD1 agrees at 7 bases. V shed 2 bases and J 10 bases; nucleotides not matched to a gene: 10. The CDR3 consists of 14 residues. In germline, CDR1 is LNHDA, CDR2 SQIVND (reference sequence). The whole variable domain, remainder taken from reference TRBV19 and TRBJ1-1, is DGGITQSPKYLFRKEGQNVTLSCEQNLNHDAMYWYRQDPGQGLRLIYYSQIVNDFQKGDIAEGYSVSREKKESFPLTVTSAQKNPTAFYLCASSIPTGSGVAFFGQGTRLTVV.

The rearrangement joins TRBV4-1 to TRBJ1-6; tentative D call: TRBD1 (6 bases). V lost 6 bases to trimming and J lost 0 bases, with 12 bases between them. Germline V lookup: CDR1 MGHRA, CDR2 YSYEKL. The CDR3 spans 16 residues. The CDR3: CASSLQGSSYNSPLHF. The CDR3 DNA follows: TGCGCCAGCAGTCTACAGGGCAGCTCCTATAATTCACCCCTCCACTTT.